Following are 21 T cell receptor beta chains from one sample sequenced in a study of T-cell reconstitution after alpha-beta-depleted transplantation in children. Preparing the TCRbeta library involved the use of unique molecular identifiers. TCRdb reanalysed the PCR reads using MiXCR and keeps one entry per CDR3 protein. The table lists more than 400,000 distinct CDR3 sequences, 10% to 12% of them singletons. The sample consisted of PBMCs, mostly from graft donor cells, taken 180 days after TCRalphabeta/CD19-depleted stem cell transplant. Receptors originate from a female patient aged 2-9 years who had a stem cell transplant for aplastic anemia, so the T cells may come from the graft donor.

This chain joins TRBV4-3 and TRBJ2-4, with 10 bases fitting TRBD1. Germline V gene lookup returns CDR1 LGHNA and CDR2 YSLEER. The CDR3 totals 16 residues. The J segment lost 7 bases and the V segment lost 4 bases, leaving 10 bases of the junction unmatched. The CDR3 DNA sequence: TGCGCCAGCAGCCCGCGGGGACAGGGGTTTGAGAACATTCAGTACTTC. It is translated as CASSPRGQGFENIQYF.

This clonotype has a handful of counts. The J gene is TRBJ2-1, the V gene TRBV14; perhaps TRBD2 as D (6 bases). Germline-derived CDR1 and CDR2 are SGHDN and FVKESK. The V end lost 8 bases, the J end lost 5 bases, and 19 bases lay between the germline ends. The CDR3 runs to 15 residues. CDR3 sequence: CASRQPGSVDNEQFF. The CDR3, as DNA: TGTGCCAGCCGGCAGCCCGGGAGTGTGGACAATGAGCAGTTCTTC.

This clonotype was seen at least ten times. This rearrangement joins TRBV5-1 to TRBJ2-3; D possibly corresponds to TRBD2 (5 bases). The CDR3 spans 18 residues. V was cut by 0 bases and J by 4 bases, with 21 bases left in between. The germline CDR1 and CDR2 sequences are SGHRS and YFSETQ. Here the CDR3 DNA reads TGCGCCAGCAGCTTGGCCTCATACGCCTGGGAGTACCCAGATACGCAGTATTTT. Translation gives CASSLASYAWEYPDTQYF.

J is TRBJ2-3 and V is TRBV29-1, with unresolved D. In germline, CDR1 is SQVTM, CDR2 ANQGSEA. V dropped 8 bases and J dropped 6 bases, with 9 bases sitting between them. The CDR3 covers 10 residues. CDR3 amino acids: CSLIRDTQYF. The CDR3 bases are TGCAGCCTAATCAGGGATACGCAGTATTTT.

At least ten counts were recorded for this clonotype. J is TRBJ2-2 and V is TRBV5-1; TRBD1 matches at 7 bases. The germline gives CDR1 SGHRS, CDR2 YFSETQ. This CDR3 contains 15 residues. Unmatched junction bases numbered 3, after V lost 0 bases and J lost 4 bases. CDR3 region: CASSLVRGSTGELFF. DNA of the CDR3: TGCGCCAGCAGCTTGGTCAGGGGGAGCACCGGGGAGCTGTTTTTT.

This clonotype occurred a few times. The chain is built from TRBV24-1 and TRBJ2-1; no firm D call. This CDR3 spans 16 amino acids. The germline V gene has CDR1 KGHDR and CDR2 SFDVKD. V lost 5 bases and J lost 0, with 13 bases in between. Here the CDR3 DNA reads TGTGCCACCAGTGGTACAGACCATAGCTCCTACAATGAGCAGTTCTTC. Translating gives CATSGTDHSSYNEQFF.

Ten or more counts support this clonotype. The chain employs TRBV6-1 and TRBJ2-4; possibly TRBD1 or TRBD2 for D (5 bases each). Between the trimmed V and J ends, which lost 2 bases and 1 base, there was a span of 6 bases. The CDR3 runs 14 residues. Germline values: CDR1 MNHNS, CDR2 SASEGT. This CDR3 reads CASSERGAKNIQYF. The CDR3 DNA sequence: TGTGCCAGCAGTGAACGGGGCGCCAAAAACATTCAGTACTTC.

This clonotype was observed a handful of times. CDR3 DNA: TGTGCCAGCAGCCCCCGGTCTCTAGCGGACTCCTACGAGCAGTACTTC. It yields the protein CASSPRSLADSYEQYF. V gene TRBV7-6 combines with J gene TRBJ2-7; the match to TRBD2 covers 7 bases. V lost 5 bases and J lost 0; bases outside the gene matches: 10. The CDR3 totals 16 residues. Germline values: CDR1 SGHVS, CDR2 FNYEAQ.

At least ten counts were recorded for this clonotype. CDR3 region: CATSRAFFLQNTGELFF. CDR3 DNA sequence: TGTGCCACCAGCAGAGCCTTTTTTCTACAGAACACCGGGGAGCTGTTTTTT. The rearrangement uses TRBV15 and TRBJ2-2, with unresolved D. This CDR3 region has 17 residues. Per the germline V gene, CDR1 is LNHNV and CDR2 is YYDKDF (reference sequence). V was shortened by 1 base and J by 1 base, with 13 bases between the two germline ends. Variable domain in full (rest from reference TRBV15 and TRBJ2-2): DAMVIQNPRYQVTQFGKPVTLSCSQTLNHNVMYWYQQKSSQAPKLLFHYYDKDFNNEADTPDNFQSRRPNTSFCFLDIRSPGLGDTAMYLCATSRAFFLQNTGELFFGEGSRLTVL.

V usage is TRBV10-3 and J usage is TRBJ2-2; D unresolved. CDR1 is ENHRY, CDR2 SYGVKD, per germline. The CDR3 is 19 residues long. V was trimmed by 2 bases and J by 0 bases, leaving 19 bases between them. The CDR3 DNA follows: TGTGCCATCAGTGAGCCGCCCCCCCCCGCCAGATCGAACACCGGGGAGCTGTTTTTT. Encoded protein: CAISEPPPPARSNTGELFF.

The J gene is TRBJ2-7, the V gene TRBV27; the D gene could be TRBD1 or TRBD2 (6 bases each). Trimming removed 3 bases at V and 6 bases at J, with 15 bases between. Looked up from germline, CDR1 is MNHEY and CDR2 is SMNVEV (reference sequence). The CDR3 has 14 residues. The CDR3 loop is CASSFGGQDPEQYF. CDR3 in DNA: TGTGCCAGCAGTTTCGGGGGACAAGATCCCGAGCAGTACTTC.

This clonotype was seen a few times. This chain uses TRBV12-3 or TRBV12-4 with TRBJ2-7, with 8 nucleotides matching TRBD1. This CDR3 has 15 amino acids. With V trimmed by 4 bases and J by 2 bases, 7 bases remained unmatched. CDR3 sequence reads: CASSYQTGVTYEQYF. The CDR3, as DNA: TGTGCCAGCAGTTACCAGACAGGGGTAACCTACGAGCAGTACTTC.

The rearrangement joins TRBV7-2 to TRBJ2-4; 7 bases match TRBD1. The trim removed 5 bases at V and 1 base at J, leaving 8 bases unmatched. CDR1 is SGHTA, CDR2 FQGNSA, per germline. The CDR3 is made up of 16 amino acids. The chain's CDR3 is CASSPRGSWAKNIQYF. CDR3 coding DNA: TGTGCCAGCAGCCCCAGGGGGAGCTGGGCCAAAAACATTCAGTACTTC. Using reference TRBV7-2 and TRBJ2-4 for the parts outside the CDR3, the full variable domain is GAGVSQSPSNKVTEKGKDVELRCDPISGHTALYWYRQSLGQGLEFLIYFQGNSAPDKSGLPSDRFSAERTGGSVSTLTIQRTQQEDSAVYLCASSPRGSWAKNIQYFGAGTRLSVL.

This clonotype was seen only a few times. V and J are TRBV6-5 and TRBJ2-3; TRBD2 might be the D (6 bases). Trimming removed 0 bases at V and 1 base at J, with 11 bases between. CDR3 length equals 16 residues. Per germline, CDR1 MNHEY and CDR2 SVGAGI. Here the CDR3 DNA reads TGTGCCAGCAGTTACTCGGATAGCGGAGGCACAGATACGCAGTATTTT. It encodes CASSYSDSGGTDTQYF.

This clonotype was counted between two and nine times. The chain employs TRBV20-1 and TRBJ2-4; unclear D gene. Trimming took 3 bases from V and 9 from J, leaving 12 bases between them. CDR3 length: 12 amino acids. Looked up from germline, CDR1 is DFQATT and CDR2 is SNEGSKA (reference sequence). The CDR3 reads CSASGRMSIQYF. The CDR3 bases are TGCAGTGCTAGCGGCAGGATGAGCATTCAGTACTTC.

This chain links TRBV6-1 with TRBJ2-2, with 8 bases that match TRBD1. The ends lost 7 bases at V and 5 bases at J; junction bases unmatched: 18. CDR1 MNHNS and CDR2 SASEGT come from the germline V gene. This CDR3 is 18 amino acids long. The CDR3: CASNSRRTGSFLTGELFF. The CDR3, as DNA: TGTGCCAGCAACTCTAGACGGACAGGGAGTTTTTTGACCGGGGAGCTGTTTTTT.

In the case of this clonotype: Here the CDR3 omits its conserved ending phenylalanine or tryptophan, so a read error is the likely source. The rearrangement links TRBV11-3 to TRBJ2-3; perhaps D is TRBD1 or TRBD2 (5 bases each). The ends were cut back, 1 base at V and 7 bases at J, with 15 bases in the middle. Germline V CDR1 and CDR2: SGHNT, YENEEA. CDR3 length equals 15 residues. The CDR3 DNA follows: TGTGCCAGCAGCTTAGCTCCAAGACCGGGACATACGCAGTATTTG. As protein: CASSLAPRPGHTQYL.

The rearrangement uses TRBV4-1 and TRBJ2-7; D perhaps matches TRBD1 (6 bases). Germline CDR1 and CDR2: MGHRA and YSYEKL. Trimming stripped 0 bases from V and 4 bases from J, with 19 bases between. This CDR3 spans 17 amino acids. In DNA form, the CDR3 reads TGCGCCAGCAGCCAAGAGACCGGGACACTAAGCTTGTACGAGCAGTACTTC. It codes for CASSQETGTLSLYEQYF.

J is TRBJ2-1 and V is TRBV12-3 or TRBV12-4; the D gene is possibly TRBD2 (6 bases). With 8 bases removed from V and 8 bases from J, the gap between germline ends came to 13 bases. CDR3 length: 12 residues. CDR3 DNA: TGTGCCAGCCCCCGCGGGATCGATGAGCAGTTCTTC. Translated: CASPRGIDEQFF.

The chain links TRBV5-1 to TRBJ2-5, with D uncertain. The germline V gene encodes CDR1 SGHRS and CDR2 YFSETQ. Trimming stripped 0 bases from V and 5 bases from J, with 8 bases between. This CDR3 contains 13 residues. Here the CDR3 reads CASSLGRDETQYF. CDR3 in DNA: TGCGCCAGCAGCTTGGGTAGGGATGAGACCCAGTACTTC.

This clonotype was counted a few times. The rearrangement joins TRBV5-1 to TRBJ1-1; no clear D. V lost 0 bases to trimming and J lost 5 bases, with 14 bases between them. Germline CDR1 reads SGHRS; CDR2 reads YFSETQ. The CDR3 runs 15 residues. This CDR3 reads CASSLGSGRITEAFF. The CDR3 nucleotides are TGCGCCAGCAGCTTGGGTTCAGGACGAATAACTGAAGCTTTCTTT.